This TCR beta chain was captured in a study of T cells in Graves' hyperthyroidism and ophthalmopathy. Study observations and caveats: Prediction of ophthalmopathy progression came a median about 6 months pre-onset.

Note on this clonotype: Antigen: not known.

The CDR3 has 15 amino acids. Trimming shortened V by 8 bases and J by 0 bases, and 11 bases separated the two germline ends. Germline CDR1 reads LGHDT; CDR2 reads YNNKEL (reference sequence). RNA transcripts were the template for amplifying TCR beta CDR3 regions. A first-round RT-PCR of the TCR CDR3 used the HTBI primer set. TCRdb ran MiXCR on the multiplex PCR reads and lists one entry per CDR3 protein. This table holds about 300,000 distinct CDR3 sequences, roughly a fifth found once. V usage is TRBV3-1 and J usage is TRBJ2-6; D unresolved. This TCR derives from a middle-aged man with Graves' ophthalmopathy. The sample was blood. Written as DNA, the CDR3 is TGTGCCAGCGGCCTCATGGACTCTGGGGCCAACGTCCTGACTTTC. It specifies CASGLMDSGANVLTF.